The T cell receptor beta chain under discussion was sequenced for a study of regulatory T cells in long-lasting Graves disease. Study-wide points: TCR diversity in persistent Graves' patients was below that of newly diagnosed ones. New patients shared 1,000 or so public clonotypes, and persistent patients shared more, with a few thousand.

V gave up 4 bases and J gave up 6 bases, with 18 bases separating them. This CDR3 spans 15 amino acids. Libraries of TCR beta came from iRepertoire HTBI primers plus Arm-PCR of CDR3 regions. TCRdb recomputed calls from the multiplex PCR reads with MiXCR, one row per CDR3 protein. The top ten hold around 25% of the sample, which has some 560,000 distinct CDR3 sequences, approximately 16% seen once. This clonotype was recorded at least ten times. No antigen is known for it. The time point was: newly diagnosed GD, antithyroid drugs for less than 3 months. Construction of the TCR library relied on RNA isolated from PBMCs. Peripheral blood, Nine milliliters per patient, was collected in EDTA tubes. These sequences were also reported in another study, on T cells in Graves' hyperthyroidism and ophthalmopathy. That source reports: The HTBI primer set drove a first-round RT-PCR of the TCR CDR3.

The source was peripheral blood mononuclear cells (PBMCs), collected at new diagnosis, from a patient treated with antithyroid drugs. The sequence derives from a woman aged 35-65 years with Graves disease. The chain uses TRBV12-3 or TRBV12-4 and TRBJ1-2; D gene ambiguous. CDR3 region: CASSSIPTERHGYTF. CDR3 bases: TGTGCCAGCAGTTCCATTCCAACAGAACGCCATGGCTACACCTTC.